A selection of T cell receptor beta chains follows, all from one sample in a study of blood T cell repertoires in COVID-19. Assay: immunoSEQ multiplex PCR; the TCRdb copy retains only in-frame clones and omits some. Among about 250,000 clones, 84% were seen once, and the ten largest hold 4% to 4.5%. Sequences were obtained from peripheral blood. Receptors originate from a man between 45 and 60 years old with acute or convalescent COVID-19. CDR3s include the opening cysteine and the closing phenylalanine or tryptophan. D genes are given only for firm matches. Where a row states a size, it is once, few, many or the class of an expanded clone; other rows omit it.

V gene	J gene	D gene	CDR3 length	clone size	CDR3 protein	CDR3 DNA
TRBV6-5	TRBJ2-5	-	13	-	CASRLTGFETQYF	TGTGCCAGCAGACTTACAGGGTTTGAGACCCAGTACTTC
TRBV18	TRBJ2-3	-	15	-	CASSFAVTSTDTQYF	TGTGCCAGCTCATTTGCGGTGACTAGCACAGATACGCAGTATTTT
TRBV30	TRBJ1-2	TRBD1	13	-	CAWSGTGWSGYTF	TGTGCCTGGAGTGGGACAGGGTGGAGTGGCTACACCTTC
TRBV18	TRBJ2-5	TRBD2	15	-	CASSRAGGTQETQYF	TGTGCCAGCTCACGGGCGGGAGGAACCCAAGAGACCCAGTACTTC
TRBV16	TRBJ1-5	-	15	many	CASSQSPPQGQPQHF	TGTGCCAGCAGCCAATCACCCCCCCAGGGTCAGCCCCAGCATTTT
TRBV6-1	TRBJ1-6	-	12	-	CASSEINSPLHF	TGTGCCAGCAGTGAAATAAATTCACCCCTCCACTTT
TRBV6-1	TRBJ1-3	-	16	once	CASSEEQVYSGNTIYF	TGTGCCAGCAGTGAAGAACAGGTGTACTCTGGAAACACCATATATTTT
TRBV5-1	TRBJ2-5	TRBD1	16	-	CASSLGGRQGGETQYF	TGCGCCAGCAGCTTGGGAGGTCGACAGGGCGGGGAGACCCAGTACTTC
TRBV6-6	TRBJ1-4	-	14	-	CASRPRGRGEKLFF	TGTGCCAGCAGACCCAGGGGTAGAGGAGAAAAACTGTTTTTT
TRBV6-5	TRBJ2-2	-	15	-	CASRHPGQGTGELFF	TGTGCCAGCAGACATCCGGGACAAGGGACCGGGGAGCTGTTTTTT
TRBV15	TRBJ1-6	-	13	-	CATSRGFDSPLHF	TGTGCCACCAGCAGAGGTTTCGATTCACCCCTCCACTTT
TRBV30	TRBJ2-1	TRBD2	13	-	CAGLRTSLSEQFF	TGTGCCGGACTCCGGACTAGCTTGAGTGAGCAGTTCTTC
TRBV2	TRBJ2-3	TRBD2	14	-	CARTGTSVMNTQYF	TGTGCCAGGACCGGGACTAGCGTTATGAATACGCAGTATTTT
TRBV19	TRBJ1-5	TRBD1	16	-	CASSSGTGLGNQPQHF	TGTGCCAGTAGTTCCGGGACAGGTCTGGGCAATCAGCCCCAGCATTTT
TRBV7-9	TRBJ2-6	-	17	-	CASSLGQGTSGANVLTF	TGTGCCAGCAGCTTAGGGCAGGGAACCAGTGGGGCCAACGTCCTGACTTTC
TRBV7-7	TRBJ2-5	TRBD1	15	few	CASSLGEGAEETQYF	TGTGCTAGCAGCCTGGGAGAGGGGGCAGAGGAGACCCAGTACTTC
TRBV2	TRBJ2-3	TRBD2	14	-	CATTLAGGADTQYF	TGTGCCACCACCCTAGCGGGAGGGGCAGATACGCAGTATTTT
TRBV19	TRBJ2-7	TRBD1	15	once	CASSTGTVATYEQYF	TGTGCCAGTAGCACCGGGACAGTTGCAACCTACGAGCAGTACTTC
TRBV6-6	TRBJ2-7	TRBD1	14	-	CASSYSQGIHEQYF	TGTGCCAGCAGTTATTCACAGGGGATTCACGAGCAGTACTTC
TRBV3-1/TRBV3-2	TRBJ1-1	-	13	-	CASSQFPGGEAFF	TGTGCCAGCAGCCAATTCCCGGGGGGCGAAGCTTTCTTT
TRBV7-3	TRBJ2-1	TRBD2	17	-	CASSLVAMGGRSNEQFF	TGTGCCAGCAGCTTAGTAGCGATGGGCGGGAGGTCCAATGAGCAGTTCTTC
TRBV10-3	TRBJ2-3	TRBD2	16	-	CAISVLSGSPTDTQYF	TGTGCCATCAGTGTTCTGAGCGGGAGCCCCACAGATACGCAGTATTTT
TRBV5-4	TRBJ2-7	TRBD2	12	-	CATQAGGDEQYF	TGTGCCACCCAAGCGGGAGGGGACGAGCAGTACTTC
TRBV2	TRBJ1-5	TRBD1	16	-	CASSEALKGQGQPQHF	TGTGCCAGCAGTGAAGCGCTTAAGGGACAGGGGCAGCCCCAGCATTTT
TRBV11-2	TRBJ1-1	-	14	few	CASSLSSPFTEAFF	TGTGCCAGCAGCTTGTCCTCCCCGTTCACTGAAGCTTTCTTT
TRBV6-1	TRBJ1-1	-	14	-	CASSEARTVREAFF	TGTGCCAGCAGTGAAGCCCGGACAGTCCGTGAAGCTTTCTTT
TRBV2	TRBJ2-7	TRBD2	15	-	CASRRPGTSGFEQYF	TGTGCCAGCAGACGCCCTGGGACTAGCGGTTTCGAGCAGTACTTC
TRBV4-1	TRBJ1-1	TRBD1	15	-	CASSPGQGANTEAFF	TGCGCCAGCAGCCCTGGACAGGGCGCGAACACTGAAGCTTTCTTT
TRBV12-5	TRBJ1-5	TRBD1	19	-	CASGNYGTGTINSNQPQHF	TGTGCTAGTGGAAATTACGGGACAGGGACGATTAATAGCAATCAGCCCCAGCATTTT
TRBV18	TRBJ2-2	-	16	-	CASSPDRLANTGELFF	TGTGCCAGCTCACCGGACAGACTCGCGAACACCGGGGAGCTGTTTTTT
TRBV5-1	TRBJ2-7	-	17	-	CASSLASGRLSSYEQYF	TGCGCCAGCAGCTTGGCCTCCGGCAGGCTGAGCTCCTACGAGCAGTACTTC
TRBV5-8	TRBJ1-2	TRBD1	14	-	CASSSSDRGYGYTF	TGTGCCAGCAGCTCCTCTGACAGGGGCTATGGCTACACCTTC
TRBV19	TRBJ1-1	-	13	-	CASSRPPYTEAFF	TGTGCCAGTAGCCGTCCTCCGTACACTGAAGCTTTCTTT
TRBV7-9	TRBJ2-7	TRBD1	16	-	CASSLVVGQDSYEQYF	TGTGCCAGCAGCTTGGTCGTCGGACAGGACTCCTACGAGCAGTACTTC
TRBV6-5	TRBJ2-1	-	13	-	CASTSGDRDEQFF	TGTGCCAGCACGTCAGGGGACCGCGATGAGCAGTTCTTC
TRBV4-1	TRBJ2-5	TRBD1	12	once	CASSQDQGDQYF	TGCGCCAGCAGCCAAGACCAGGGGGACCAGTACTTC
TRBV7-3	TRBJ1-2	TRBD1	16	-	CASSLNPPGQGYGYTF	TGTGCCAGCAGCTTAAACCCCCCGGGACAGGGCTATGGCTACACCTTC
TRBV10-3	TRBJ2-1	TRBD2	15	once	CAISASGRATNEQFF	TGTGCCATCAGCGCTAGCGGGAGGGCCACGAATGAGCAGTTCTTC
TRBV5-1	TRBJ2-7	-	16	-	CASSSSPEGQSYEQYF	TGCGCCAGCAGCTCCTCTCCGGAAGGACAGAGCTACGAGCAGTACTTC
TRBV27	TRBJ2-7	-	14	-	CASSSGDTSYEQYF	TGTGCCAGCAGTTCCGGGGACACTTCCTACGAGCAGTACTTC
TRBV4-1	TRBJ2-7	TRBD1	15	-	CASSPRTGLAGEQYF	TGCGCCAGCAGCCCGCGGACAGGGCTCGCTGGTGAGCAGTACTTC
TRBV2	TRBJ2-1	TRBD2	16	-	CASRLTLAGVLHEQFF	TGTGCCAGCAGACTAACCCTAGCGGGAGTGTTGCATGAGCAGTTCTTC
TRBV11-2	TRBJ1-1	-	13	once	CASSLVAGLGAFF	TGTGCCAGCAGCCTTGTGGCGGGGCTGGGAGCTTTCTTT
TRBV9	TRBJ1-3	-	18	-	CASIQRGDTSLSGNTIYF	TGTGCCAGCATCCAGAGAGGGGACACCTCTCTCTCTGGAAACACCATATATTTT
TRBV3-1/TRBV3-2	TRBJ2-3	-	17	-	CASSPLKSSGDRDTQYF	TGTGCCAGCAGCCCTCTCAAATCGTCAGGGGACCGGGATACGCAGTATTTT
TRBV2	TRBJ2-7	TRBD1	14	-	CASRTGVRTYEQYF	TGTGCCAGCAGGACAGGGGTAAGAACCTACGAGCAGTACTTC
TRBV18	TRBJ2-7	TRBD1	13	-	CASKNRGAYEQYF	TGTGCCAGCAAAAACAGGGGAGCCTACGAGCAGTACTTC
TRBV27	TRBJ2-1	-	13	once	CASSLYGGNEQFF	TGTGCCAGCAGTCTTTACGGGGGCAATGAGCAGTTCTTC
TRBV18	TRBJ1-1	TRBD1	13	-	CASSLTGGTEAFF	TGTGCCAGCTCACTAACAGGGGGCACTGAAGCTTTCTTT
TRBV18	TRBJ1-3	-	15	-	CASSPTGMRGNTIYF	TGTGCCAGCTCACCAACAGGGATGAGAGGAAACACCATATATTTT
TRBV19	TRBJ2-1	-	17	-	CASSIFRGTSSSNEQFF	TGTGCCAGTAGTATCTTCCGGGGGACCAGCTCGAGCAATGAGCAGTTCTTC
TRBV2	TRBJ1-2	TRBD1	15	-	CASSEAGQVGYGYTF	TGTGCCAGCAGTGAAGCTGGACAGGTCGGCTATGGCTACACCTTC
TRBV19	TRBJ1-1	TRBD1	13	-	CAIPRGRDTEAFF	TGTGCCATTCCCAGGGGGCGGGACACTGAAGCTTTCTTT
TRBV9	TRBJ1-4	TRBD1	15	-	CASSTDRAANEKLFF	TGTGCCAGCAGCACGGACAGGGCGGCTAATGAAAAACTGTTTTTT